A selection of T cell receptor beta chains follows, all from one sample in a study of shared clonotypes between healthy human individuals. TCRdb's table, derived via immunoSEQ multiplex PCR, lists solely in-frame clones and lacks some. The table records roughly 2.2 million clones, about 90% of them present only once. The sequenced sample consisted of naive CD4+ T cells from PBMCs. These receptors all stem from a man aged 18 to 29 in good health. Some clones in this sample may be carry-over from other donors' samples. The CDR3 runs from the conserved cysteine through the conserved F or W. Each record gives: D gene, clone size, J gene, V gene, CDR3 protein, CDR3 DNA. D genes are given only for firm matches. Expanded clones are given a class, and other clones once, few, many or no size at all.

. | . | TRBJ2-1 | TRBV6-5 | CASNPPGWAAEQFF | TGTGCCAGCAATCCCCCGGGGTGGGCGGCTGAGCAGTTCTTC
. | . | TRBJ2-1 | TRBV9 | CASTRTVASSYNEQFF | TGTGCCAGCACCAGGACTGTGGCGAGCTCCTACAATGAGCAGTTCTTC
. | . | TRBJ2-2 | TRBV5-1 | CASSSSVGLANANTGELFF | TGCGCCAGCAGCTCGTCGGTCGGCCTAGCTAACGCGAACACCGGGGAGCTGTTTTTT
TRBD1 | . | TRBJ2-7 | TRBV28 | CASSPTQGAGGEQYF | TGTGCCAGCAGCCCTACACAGGGGGCGGGTGGCGAGCAGTACTTC
. | . | TRBJ2-3 | TRBV9 | CASSVGRVAESTDTQYF | TGTGCCAGCAGCGTAGGGCGTGTAGCGGAGAGCACAGATACGCAGTATTTT
. | . | TRBJ2-1 | TRBV28 | CASSFRENNNEQFF | TGTGCCAGCAGTTTCCGGGAGAACAACAATGAGCAGTTCTTC
. | . | TRBJ1-2 | TRBV6-6 | CASSPSDAPYGYTF | TGTGCCAGCAGTCCCTCGGATGCTCCGTATGGCTACACCTTC
. | once | TRBJ2-5 | TRBV7-9 | CATGEGARETQYF | TGTGCCACCGGGGAGGGGGCGCGAGAGACCCAGTACTTC
. | once | TRBJ2-3 | TRBV18 | CASSPPIQPRDTQYF | TGTGCCAGCTCACCACCGATACAGCCTAGAGATACGCAGTATTTT
. | . | TRBJ2-2 | TRBV11-1 | CASTEGYANTGELFF | TGTGCCAGCACCGAAGGGTACGCGAACACCGGGGAGCTGTTTTTT
. | . | TRBJ2-5 | TRBV27 | CASSFYPQETQYF | TGTGCCAGCAGTTTTTACCCCCAAGAGACCCAGTACTTC
TRBD1 | . | TRBJ1-1 | TRBV5-1 | CASSFITGAVTEAFF | TGCGCCAGCAGCTTTATAACAGGGGCGGTAACTGAAGCTTTCTTT
TRBD2 | . | TRBJ2-1 | TRBV27 | CASRVEGLAGFSSYNEQFF | TGTGCCAGCAGAGTGGAAGGACTAGCGGGTTTTAGCTCCTACAATGAGCAGTTCTTC
TRBD1 | . | TRBJ2-7 | TRBV6-1 | CACAVGTGSYEQYF | TGTGCCTGCGCCGTCGGGACAGGGTCCTACGAGCAGTACTTC
. | . | TRBJ2-3 | TRBV5-5 | CASSSTWTADTQYF | TGTGCCAGCAGCTCTACCTGGACGGCAGATACGCAGTATTTT
. | once | TRBJ2-7 | TRBV5-1 | CASSLDRNNQYF | TGCGCCAGCAGCTTAGACAGGAACAATCAGTACTTC
TRBD1 | . | TRBJ2-7 | TRBV11-2 | CASSLPWTGNSYEQYF | TGTGCCAGCAGCTTACCCTGGACAGGGAACAGCTACGAGCAGTACTTC
. | . | TRBJ2-7 | TRBV7-2 | CASIPSSGTGYEQYF | TGTGCCAGTATACCCTCCAGCGGTACGGGCTACGAGCAGTACTTC
. | . | TRBJ1-1 | TRBV18 | CASSPFQKDAEAFF | TGTGCCAGCTCACCGTTCCAAAAGGATGCTGAAGCTTTCTTT
TRBD2 | . | TRBJ2-1 | TRBV5-3 | CARSLRLAGGPDNEQFF | TGTGCCAGAAGCTTACGACTAGCGGGAGGGCCTGACAATGAGCAGTTCTTC
. | . | TRBJ1-1 | TRBV14 | CASSLSLNTEAFF | TGTGCCAGCAGCCTTTCTTTGAACACTGAAGCTTTCTTT
. | . | TRBJ2-7 | TRBV30 | CAWSVPAFGQGRREQYF | TGTGCCTGGAGTGTACCGGCTTTTGGGCAGGGGAGACGGGAGCAGTACTTC
. | once | TRBJ2-7 | TRBV19 | CASNKGPGYEQYF | TGTGCCAGTAACAAGGGTCCGGGATACGAGCAGTACTTC
TRBD1 | . | TRBJ1-1 | TRBV4-3 | CASSQVGTGYEAFF | TGCGCCAGCAGCCAAGTGGGGACAGGGTATGAAGCTTTCTTT
. | . | TRBJ1-5 | TRBV4-3 | CASSQEWAVGNQPQHF | TGCGCCAGCAGCCAAGAGTGGGCGGTGGGCAATCAGCCCCAGCATTTT
. | . | TRBJ2-2 | TRBV21-1 | CASTGNRGRAGELFF | TGTGCCAGCACCGGAAACAGGGGACGCGCCGGGGAGCTGTTTTTT
TRBD2 | once | TRBJ2-3 | TRBV28 | CASSSLAGVAGWSDTQYF | TGTGCCAGCAGTTCCCTAGCGGGAGTGGCGGGGTGGTCAGATACGCAGTATTTT
. | . | TRBJ1-1 | TRBV7-2 | CASSYLQGGTEAFF | TGTGCCAGCAGCTACCTACAGGGAGGCACTGAAGCTTTCTTT
. | . | TRBJ1-2 | TRBV9 | CASSVVAFSGQNLYGYTF | TGTGCCAGCAGCGTAGTAGCCTTTTCGGGACAAAACTTGTATGGCTACACCTTC
. | . | TRBJ2-1 | TRBV21-1 | CASSKAPWSGSTSYNEQFF | TGTGCCAGCAGCAAAGCCCCTTGGAGCGGGAGTACGTCCTACAATGAGCAGTTCTTC
. | . | TRBJ1-1 | TRBV14 | CASSQPRENTEAFF | TGTGCCAGCAGCCAACCCCGGGAGAACACTGAAGCTTTCTTT
. | . | TRBJ2-1 | TRBV5-1 | CASSQAVSYNEQFF | TGCGCCAGTTCTCAGGCGGTTTCCTACAATGAGCAGTTCTTC
TRBD2 | . | TRBJ2-1 | TRBV5-4 | CASSLSPWRGGYNEQFF | TGTGCCAGCAGCTTGTCTCCCTGGCGGGGGGGCTACAATGAGCAGTTCTTC
. | few | TRBJ1-5 | TRBV30 | CAWSAGPNYNQPQHF | TGTGCCTGGAGTGCCGGGCCCAACTACAATCAGCCCCAGCATTTT
TRBD1 | . | TRBJ2-1 | TRBV5-1 | CASSLGTGIGNEQFF | TGCGCCAGCAGCTTGGGGACAGGGATAGGCAATGAGCAGTTCTTC
. | . | TRBJ2-2 | TRBV7-3 | CASSLGSRVNTGELFF | TGTGCCAGCAGCTTAGGTTCGAGGGTGAACACCGGGGAGCTGTTTTTT
TRBD2 | . | TRBJ2-1 | TRBV29-1 | CSSYLAGGLLVQFF | TGCAGCTCTTACCTAGCGGGAGGGCTTTTGGTACAGTTCTTC
TRBD1 | . | TRBJ1-4 | TRBV18 | CASSPQTGMEEKLFF | TGTGCCAGCTCACCCCAGACAGGGATGGAAGAAAAACTGTTTTTT
. | few | TRBJ1-1 | TRBV11-2 | CASRRSTEAFF | TGTGCCAGCCGGCGGAGCACTGAAGCTTTCTTT
. | . | TRBJ1-5 | TRBV7-2 | CASSSQGRGQPQHF | TGTGCCAGCAGCTCCCAGGGGAGAGGTCAGCCCCAGCATTTT
TRBD2 | . | TRBJ2-1 | TRBV5-4 | CASSSLGAGDYNEQFF | TGTGCCAGCAGCTCCCTCGGAGCGGGGGACTACAATGAGCAGTTCTTC
. | . | TRBJ2-5 | TRBV5-6 | CASSLRKGETQYF | TGTGCCAGCAGCTTGCGTAAGGGAGAGACCCAGTACTTC
TRBD1 | once | TRBJ1-4 | TRBV5-1 | CASSWGTGINEKLFF | TGCGCCAGCAGCTGGGGGACAGGGATAAATGAAAAACTGTTTTTT
. | . | TRBJ1-2 | TRBV27 | CASSLRPPEFSGYTF | TGTGCCAGCAGTTTACGGCCACCCGAGTTTAGCGGCTACACCTTC